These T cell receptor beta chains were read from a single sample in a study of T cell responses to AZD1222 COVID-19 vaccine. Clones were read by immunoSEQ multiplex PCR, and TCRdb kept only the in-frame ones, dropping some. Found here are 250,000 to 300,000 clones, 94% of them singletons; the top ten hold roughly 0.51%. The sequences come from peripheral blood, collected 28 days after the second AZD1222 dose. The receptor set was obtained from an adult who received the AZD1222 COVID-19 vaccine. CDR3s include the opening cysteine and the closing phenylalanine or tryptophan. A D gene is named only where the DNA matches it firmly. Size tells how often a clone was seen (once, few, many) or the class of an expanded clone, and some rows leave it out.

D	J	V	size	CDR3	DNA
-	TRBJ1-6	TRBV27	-	CASSPYYGDSPLHF	TGTGCCAGCAGCCCCTATTACGGGGATTCACCCCTCCACTTT
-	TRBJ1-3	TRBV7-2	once	CASSTWTATGNTIYF	TGTGCCAGCAGCACATGGACAGCGACTGGAAACACCATATATTTT
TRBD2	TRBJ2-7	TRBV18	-	CASSPFGGKVYEQYF	TGTGCCAGCTCACCATTCGGGGGGAAAGTCTACGAGCAGTACTTC
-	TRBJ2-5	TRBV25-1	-	CASSEGRLQETQYF	TGTGCCAGCAGTGAGGGACGGTTACAAGAGACCCAGTACTTC
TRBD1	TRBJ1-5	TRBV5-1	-	CASSSGTATGHQPQHF	TGCGCCAGCAGCTCCGGGACAGCAACGGGGCATCAGCCCCAGCATTTT
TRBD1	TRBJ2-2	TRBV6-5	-	CASSYGQGQGRELFF	TGTGCCAGCAGTTACGGGCAGGGACAGGGCCGGGAGCTGTTTTTT
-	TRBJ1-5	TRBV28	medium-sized	CASSSDTGMRPQHF	TGTGCCAGCAGTTCTGACACCGGAATGAGGCCCCAGCATTTT
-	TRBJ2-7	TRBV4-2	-	CASSQDRVDEQYF	TGTGCCAGCAGCCAAGACAGGGTCGACGAGCAGTACTTC
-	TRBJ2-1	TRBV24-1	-	CATRSGMEQFF	TGTGCCACCAGATCCGGTATGGAGCAGTTCTTC
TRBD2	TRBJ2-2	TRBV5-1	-	CASSRTSGSVTGELFF	TGCGCCAGCAGCCGGACTAGCGGGAGTGTAACCGGGGAGCTGTTTTTT
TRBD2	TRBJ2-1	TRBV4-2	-	CASSPSGSLGNEQFF	TGTGCCAGCAGCCCCAGCGGGAGCCTCGGAAATGAGCAGTTCTTC
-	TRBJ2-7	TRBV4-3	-	CASSQDRGYEQYF	TGCGCCAGCAGCCAAGATAGGGGTTACGAGCAGTACTTC
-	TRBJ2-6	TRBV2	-	CASSEQVLYSGANVLTF	TGTGCCAGCAGTGAGCAGGTGCTTTACTCTGGGGCCAACGTCCTGACTTTC
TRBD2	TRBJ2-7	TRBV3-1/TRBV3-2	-	CASSQRTSGSNEQYF	TGTGCCAGCAGCCAGAGGACTAGCGGGAGCAACGAGCAGTACTTC
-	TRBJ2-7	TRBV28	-	CASSSPGTSYEQYF	TGTGCCAGCAGTTCCCCGGGGACGAGCTACGAGCAGTACTTC
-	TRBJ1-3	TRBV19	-	CASSIELSGTYGNTIYF	TGTGCCAGTAGTATAGAACTCTCCGGGACCTATGGAAACACCATATATTTT
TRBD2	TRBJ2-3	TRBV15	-	CATSRDQAGATDTQYF	TGTGCCACCAGCAGAGATCAGGCGGGAGCAACAGATACGCAGTATTTT
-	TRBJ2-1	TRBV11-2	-	CASSSKGVSPYNEQFF	TGTGCCAGCAGCTCGAAGGGGGTCAGCCCCTACAATGAGCAGTTCTTC
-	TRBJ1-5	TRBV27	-	CASSLEPRGNQPQHF	TGTGCCAGCAGTTTGGAACCGAGGGGCAATCAGCCCCAGCATTTT
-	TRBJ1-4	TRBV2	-	CASSTGGRNEKLFF	TGTGCCAGCAGTACCGGGGGACGAAATGAAAAACTGTTTTTT
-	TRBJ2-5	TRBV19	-	CASSGGMIETQYF	TGTGCCAGTAGTGGTGGGATGATTGAGACCCAGTACTTC
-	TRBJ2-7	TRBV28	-	CASSRTGPYDKQYF	TGTGCCAGCAGCCGCACAGGACCATACGATAAGCAGTACTTC
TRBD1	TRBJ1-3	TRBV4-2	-	CASSQAGGMANTIYF	TGTGCCAGCAGCCAAGCAGGGGGTATGGCAAACACCATATATTTT
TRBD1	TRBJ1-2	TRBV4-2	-	CASSQGQSNYGYTF	TGTGCCAGCAGCCAGGGACAGTCGAACTATGGCTACACCTTC
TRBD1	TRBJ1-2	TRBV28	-	CASSSSGQGDYGYTF	TGTGCCAGCAGTTCGTCGGGACAGGGAGACTATGGCTACACCTTC
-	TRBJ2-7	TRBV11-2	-	CASSFRVRNEQYF	TGTGCCAGCAGCTTCAGGGTCCGGAACGAGCAGTACTTC
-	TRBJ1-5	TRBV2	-	CASQGRWVEAQHF	TGTGCCAGCCAGGGCAGGTGGGTAGAGGCCCAGCATTTT
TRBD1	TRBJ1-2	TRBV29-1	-	CSVSISGTGGNGYTF	TGCAGCGTCTCTATATCCGGGACAGGGGGGAATGGCTACACCTTC
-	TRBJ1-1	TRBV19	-	CASINLNTEAFF	TGTGCCAGTATCAACCTGAACACTGAAGCTTTCTTT
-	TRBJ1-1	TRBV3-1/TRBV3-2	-	CASSQDFSTEAFF	TGTGCCAGCAGCCAAGACTTCAGCACTGAAGCTTTCTTT
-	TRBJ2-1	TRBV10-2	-	CASSEGVPQYDEQFF	TGCGCCAGCAGTGAAGGAGTCCCCCAGTACGATGAGCAGTTCTTC
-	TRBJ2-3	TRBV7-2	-	CASTVGTDTQYF	TGTGCCAGCACCGTTGGGACAGATACGCAGTATTTT
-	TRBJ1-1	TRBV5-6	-	CASIRSGSMNTEAFF	TGTGCCAGCATCCGGAGCGGGAGCATGAACACTGAAGCTTTCTTT
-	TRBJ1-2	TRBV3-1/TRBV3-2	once	CASSQDPASGYTF	TGTGCCAGCAGCCAAGACCCCGCGAGTGGCTACACCTTC
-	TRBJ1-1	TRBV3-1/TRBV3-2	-	CASSQDPSGQLNTEAFF	TGTGCCAGCAGCCAAGACCCATCTGGGCAGTTGAACACTGAAGCTTTCTTT
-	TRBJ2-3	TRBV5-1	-	CASTGDGDTQYF	TGCGCCAGCACGGGAGATGGGGATACGCAGTATTTT
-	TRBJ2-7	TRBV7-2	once	CASSLGRQVFYEQYF	TGTGCCAGCAGCTTAGGGCGACAGGTTTTTTACGAGCAGTACTTC
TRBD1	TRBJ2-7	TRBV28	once	CASSRQGRGEQYF	TGTGCCAGCAGTCGACAGGGCCGGGGCGAGCAGTACTTC
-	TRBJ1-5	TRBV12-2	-	CASRSKFNHTRDGTGYNQPQHF	TGTGCAAGTCGCTCCAAATTTAACCACACCCGCGACGGGACAGGGTATAACCAGCCCCAGCATTTT